This entry features one T cell receptor (beta chain) sequence. The antigen remains undetermined. Of the isolated RNA, all was reverse transcribed, and so the sequenced material was expressed TCRB transcripts. Roughly 3.6 million reads were obtained on average from naive, central memory and regulatory T cell samples. Sequencing was performed with immunoSEQ multiplex PCR; in TCRdb, only in-frame clones are kept and a portion is missing. The sample includes a few hundred thousand clones, around 13% of them seen just once. The CDR3 is 15 amino acids. Trimming stripped 8 bases from V and 0 bases from J, with 15 bases between. The germline gives CDR1 SNHLY, CDR2 FYNNEI. This sample was included in a study of beta chain features in type 1 diabetes. The wider study: Examination spanned approximately 110 million sorted cells from all samples.

General observations from the study: A pattern of fewer insertions and more deletions at VDJ junctions was seen in type 1 diabetes patients.

The chain combines TRBV2 with TRBJ2-3; maybe TRBD2 (6 bases). The sequence was collected from a man younger than 35 in good health. Input material: naive CD4+ T cells from blood. The CDR3: CASLPGSGSTDTQYF. The CDR3 DNA follows: TGTGCCAGCCTTCCGGGGAGCGGGAGCACAGATACGCAGTATTTT.